The entry that follows covers one TCR beta chain sequence. This entry is derived from a study of blood T cell repertoires in COVID-19. The J segment lost 3 bases and the V segment lost 4 bases, leaving 7 bases of the junction unmatched. Germline V lookup: CDR1 SGDLS, CDR2 YYNGEE. The CDR3 loop spans 16 amino acids. TCRdb's table, derived via immunoSEQ multiplex PCR, lists solely in-frame clones and lacks some. The sample lists 150,000 or so clones, 81% occurring once. This TCR was sampled from a woman between 40 and 50 years old with acute COVID-19. The sample was PBMCs or T cells enriched from blood (not recorded which). The chain carries TRBV9 and TRBJ2-1; 10 nucleotides agree with TRBD2. The CDR3 nucleotides are TGTGCCAGCAGCATCGGGACTAGCGCGAGCTACAATGAGCAGTTCTTC. It yields the protein CASSIGTSASYNEQFF.